Following are 5 T cell receptor beta chains from one sample sequenced in a study of naive and memory T cell subsets. Both TRBC1 and TRBC2 were covered by a beta constant-region primer of two equimolar oligonucleotides. MiXCR, applied by TCRdb to the UMI-ligation and nested PCR reads, yields one record per CDR3 protein. Of tens of thousands of distinct CDR3 sequences listed, under 15% were seen once; the top ten hold around 0.99%. Sequences were obtained from central memory CD4+ T cells from blood. The receptors here all came from a human donor in good health.

The V and J genes are TRBV5-1 and TRBJ2-7; D possibly uses TRBD1 or TRBD2 (5 bases each). V lost 0 bases and J lost 5, with 12 bases in between. CDR3 length equals 14 residues. Looked up from germline, CDR1 is SGHRS and CDR2 is YFSETQ. The CDR3 spells CASSLEPGRNEQYF. CDR3 DNA: TGCGCCAGCAGCTTGGAGCCGGGGCGGAACGAGCAGTACTTC. Variable domain in full (rest from reference TRBV5-1 and TRBJ2-7): KAGVTQTPRYLIKTRGQQVTLSCSPISGHRSVSWYQQTPGQGLQFLFEYFSETQRNKGNFPGRFSGRQFSNSRSEMNVSTLELGDSALYLCASSLEPGRNEQYFGPGTRLTVT.

This clonotype was counted many times. The gene calls are TRBV6-1 and TRBJ1-5; 8 bases are a match to TRBD1. The germline gives CDR1 MNHNS, CDR2 SASEGT. V shed 4 bases, J shed 6 bases, and the junction held 8 bases outside the gene matches. This CDR3 is built from 15 residues. This CDR3 is CASSVTGEAFQPQHF. CDR3 sequence (DNA): TGTGCCAGCAGTGTGACAGGGGAAGCGTTTCAGCCCCAGCATTTT.

This clonotype has ten or more counts. This chain links TRBV5-1 with TRBJ2-5; TRBD2 matches 11 bases. Losses at the gene ends were 3 bases for V and 5 bases for J; bases not matched to a gene: 3. Germline CDR1 reads SGHRS; CDR2 reads YFSETQ. This CDR3 is built from 14 residues. The CDR3 region is CASSSLAGDETQYF. In nucleotides, the CDR3 is TGCGCCAGCAGCTCACTAGCGGGAGACGAGACCCAGTACTTC. The whole variable domain, remainder taken from reference TRBV5-1 and TRBJ2-5, is KAGVTQTPRYLIKTRGQQVTLSCSPISGHRSVSWYQQTPGQGLQFLFEYFSETQRNKGNFPGRFSGRQFSNSRSEMNVSTLELGDSALYLCASSSLAGDETQYFGPGTRLLVL.

The chain has TRBV6-1 and TRBJ1-3; D is unclear. The CDR3 loop spans 14 amino acids. Germline V gene lookup returns CDR1 MNHNS and CDR2 SASEGT. The V gene lost 2 bases and the J gene lost 1 base, with 6 bases spanning the gap. CDR3 bases: TGTGCCAGCAGTGAAATGGGTTCTGGAAACACCATATATTTT. It translates to CASSEMGSGNTIYF.

Ten or more counts support this clonotype. V gene TRBV20-1 combines with J gene TRBJ1-6, with 7 bases aligning to TRBD1. The CDR3 covers 16 residues. CDR1 is DFQATT and CDR2 is SNEGSKA in the germline V gene (reference sequence). Losses at the gene ends were 3 bases for V and 5 bases for J; bases not matched to a gene: 10. The CDR3 region has the DNA TGCAGTGCTAGGGTACTGGGGGACAGAAATAATTCACCCCTCCACTTT. This translates into CSARVLGDRNNSPLHF.